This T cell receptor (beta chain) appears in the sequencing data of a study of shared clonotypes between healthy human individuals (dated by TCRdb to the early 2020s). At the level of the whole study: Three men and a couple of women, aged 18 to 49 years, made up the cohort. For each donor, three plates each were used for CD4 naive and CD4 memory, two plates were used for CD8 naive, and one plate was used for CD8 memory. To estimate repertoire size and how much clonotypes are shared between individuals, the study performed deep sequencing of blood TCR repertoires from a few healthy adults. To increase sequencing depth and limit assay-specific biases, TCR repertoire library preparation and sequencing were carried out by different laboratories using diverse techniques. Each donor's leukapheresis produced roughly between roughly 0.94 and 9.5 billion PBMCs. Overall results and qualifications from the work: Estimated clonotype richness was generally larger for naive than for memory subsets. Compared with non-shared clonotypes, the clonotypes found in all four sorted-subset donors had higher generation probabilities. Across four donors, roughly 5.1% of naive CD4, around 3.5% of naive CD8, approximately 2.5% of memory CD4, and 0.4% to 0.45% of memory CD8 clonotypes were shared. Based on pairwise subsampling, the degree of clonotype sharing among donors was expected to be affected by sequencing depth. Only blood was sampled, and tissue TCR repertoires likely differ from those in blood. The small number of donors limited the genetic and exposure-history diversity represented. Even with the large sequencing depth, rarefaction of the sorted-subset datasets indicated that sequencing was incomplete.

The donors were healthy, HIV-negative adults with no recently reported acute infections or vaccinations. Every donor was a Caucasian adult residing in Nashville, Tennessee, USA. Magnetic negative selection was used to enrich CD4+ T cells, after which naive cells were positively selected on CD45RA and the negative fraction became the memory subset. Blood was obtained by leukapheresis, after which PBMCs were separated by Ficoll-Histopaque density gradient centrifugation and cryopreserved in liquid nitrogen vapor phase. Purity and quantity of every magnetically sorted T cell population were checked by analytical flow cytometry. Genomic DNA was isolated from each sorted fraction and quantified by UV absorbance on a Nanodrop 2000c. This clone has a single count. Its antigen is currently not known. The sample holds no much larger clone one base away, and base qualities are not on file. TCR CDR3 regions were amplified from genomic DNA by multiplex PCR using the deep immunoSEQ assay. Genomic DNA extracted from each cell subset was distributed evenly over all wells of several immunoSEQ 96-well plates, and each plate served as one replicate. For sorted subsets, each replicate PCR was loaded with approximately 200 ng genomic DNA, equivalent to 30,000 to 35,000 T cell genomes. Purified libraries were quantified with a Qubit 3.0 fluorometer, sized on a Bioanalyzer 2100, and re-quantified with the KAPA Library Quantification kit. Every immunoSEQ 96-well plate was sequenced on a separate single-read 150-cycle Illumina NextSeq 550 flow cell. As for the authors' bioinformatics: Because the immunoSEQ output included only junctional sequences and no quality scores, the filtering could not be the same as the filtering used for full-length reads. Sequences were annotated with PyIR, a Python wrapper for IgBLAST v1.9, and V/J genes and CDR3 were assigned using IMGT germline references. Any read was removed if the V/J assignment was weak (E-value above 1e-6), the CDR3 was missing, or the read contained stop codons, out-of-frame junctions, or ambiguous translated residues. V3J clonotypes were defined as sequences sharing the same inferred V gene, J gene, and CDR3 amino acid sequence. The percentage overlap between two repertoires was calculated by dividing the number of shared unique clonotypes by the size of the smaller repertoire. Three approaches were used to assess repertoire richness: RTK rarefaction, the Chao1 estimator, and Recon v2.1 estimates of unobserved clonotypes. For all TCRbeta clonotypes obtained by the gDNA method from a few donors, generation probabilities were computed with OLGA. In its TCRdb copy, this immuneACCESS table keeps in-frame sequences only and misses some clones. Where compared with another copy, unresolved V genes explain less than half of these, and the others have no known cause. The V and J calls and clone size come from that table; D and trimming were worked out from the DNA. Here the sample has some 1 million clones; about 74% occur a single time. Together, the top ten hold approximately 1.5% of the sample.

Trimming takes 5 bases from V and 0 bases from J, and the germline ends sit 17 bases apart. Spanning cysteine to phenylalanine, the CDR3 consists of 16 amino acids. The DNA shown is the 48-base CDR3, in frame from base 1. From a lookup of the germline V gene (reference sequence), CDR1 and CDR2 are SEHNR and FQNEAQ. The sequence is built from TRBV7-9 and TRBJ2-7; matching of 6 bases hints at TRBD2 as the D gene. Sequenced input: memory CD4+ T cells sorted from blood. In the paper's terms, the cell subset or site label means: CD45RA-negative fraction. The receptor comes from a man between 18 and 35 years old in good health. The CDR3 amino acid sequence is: CASSPSGAGSSYEQYF. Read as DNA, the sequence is TGTGCCAGCAGCCCCAGCGGCGCGGGGAGCTCCTACGAGCAGTACTTC.